Shown below are 2 T cell receptor beta chains from a single sample sequenced in a study of control samples from healthy donors and cancer patients. The method was immunoSEQ multiplex PCR; TCRdb's version includes in-frame clones alone and lacks a portion of them. This sample carries approximately 150,000 clones, about 86% of them seen once, and the ten largest clones take approximately 1.8%. The sequencing sample was made of blood. These receptors were collected from a man between 18 and 35 years old in good health.

This chain connects TRBV19 to TRBJ1-5, with TRBD1 matching 7 bases. The CDR3 totals 16 residues. The J segment lost 5 bases and the V segment lost 4 bases, leaving 11 bases of the junction unmatched. Germline lookup yields CDR1 LNHDA and CDR2 SQIVND (reference sequence). In DNA form, the CDR3 reads TGTGCCAGTAGTACGCGACCTAAAACAGGGGATCAGCCCCAGCATTTT. Protein: CASSTRPKTGDQPQHF.

V and J are TRBV19 and TRBJ1-1; the D is unclear. Trimming took off 3 bases at V and 4 bases at J, with 3 bases between the two ends. The CDR3 contains 11 residues. Germline-derived CDR1 and CDR2 are LNHDA and SQIVND (reference sequence). The CDR3 protein is CASSMTTEAFF. Here the CDR3 DNA reads TGTGCCAGTAGTATGACCACTGAAGCTTTCTTT.